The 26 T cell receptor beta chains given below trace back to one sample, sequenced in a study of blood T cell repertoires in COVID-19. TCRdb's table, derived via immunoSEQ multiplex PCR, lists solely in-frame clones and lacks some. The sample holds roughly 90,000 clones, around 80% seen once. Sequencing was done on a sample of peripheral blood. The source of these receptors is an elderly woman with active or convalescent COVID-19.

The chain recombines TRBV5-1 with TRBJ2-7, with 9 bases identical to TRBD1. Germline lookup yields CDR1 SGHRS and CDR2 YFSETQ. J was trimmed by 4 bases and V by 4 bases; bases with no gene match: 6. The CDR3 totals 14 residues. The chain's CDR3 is CASSGGTGPYEQYF. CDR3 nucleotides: TGCGCCAGCAGCGGTGGGACAGGGCCGTACGAGCAGTACTTC.

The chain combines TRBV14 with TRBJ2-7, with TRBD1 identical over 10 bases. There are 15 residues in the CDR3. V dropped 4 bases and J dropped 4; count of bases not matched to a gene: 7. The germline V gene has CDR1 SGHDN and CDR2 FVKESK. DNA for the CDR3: TGTGCCAGCAGCCCCACGACAGGGGGCAGGTACGAGCAGTACTTC. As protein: CASSPTTGGRYEQYF.

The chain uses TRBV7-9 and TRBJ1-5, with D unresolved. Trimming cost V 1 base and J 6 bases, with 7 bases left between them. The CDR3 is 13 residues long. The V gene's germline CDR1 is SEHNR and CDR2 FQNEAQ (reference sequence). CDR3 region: CASSLGAFQPQHF. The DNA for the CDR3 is TGTGCCAGCAGCTTAGGCGCGTTTCAGCCCCAGCATTTT.

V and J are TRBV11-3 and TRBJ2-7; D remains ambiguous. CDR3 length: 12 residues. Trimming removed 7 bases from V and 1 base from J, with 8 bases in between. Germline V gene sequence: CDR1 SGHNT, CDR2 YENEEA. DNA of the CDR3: TGTGCCAGCAACGGGTCGTCCTACGAGCAGTACTTC. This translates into CASNGSSYEQYF. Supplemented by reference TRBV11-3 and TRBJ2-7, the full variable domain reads EAGVVQSPRYKIIEKKQPVAFWCNPISGHNTLYWYLQNLGQGPELLIRYENEEAVDDSQLPKDRFSAERLKGVDSTLKIQPAELGDSAVYLCASNGSSYEQYFGPGTRLTVT.

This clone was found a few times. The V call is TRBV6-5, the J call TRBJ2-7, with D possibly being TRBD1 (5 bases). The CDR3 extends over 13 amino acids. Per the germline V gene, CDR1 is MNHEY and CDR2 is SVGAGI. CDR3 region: CASWERGYNEQYF. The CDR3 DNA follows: TGTGCTTCTTGGGAAAGGGGTTATAACGAGCAGTACTTC.

The CDR3 here is CASSAVGTGNTIYF. The CDR3 nucleotides read TGTGCCAGCAGCGCGGTCGGTACTGGAAACACCATATATTTT. The V gene is TRBV9, the J gene TRBJ1-3; D unresolved. The germline V and J ends were trimmed by 3 bases and 2 bases, with 9 bases remaining between them. CDR3 length equals 14 residues. In germline, CDR1 is SGDLS, CDR2 YYNGEE.

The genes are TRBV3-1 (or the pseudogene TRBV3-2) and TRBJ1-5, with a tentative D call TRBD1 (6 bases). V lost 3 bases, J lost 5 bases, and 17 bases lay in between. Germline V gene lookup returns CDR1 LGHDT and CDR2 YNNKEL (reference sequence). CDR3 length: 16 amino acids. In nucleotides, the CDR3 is TGTGCCAGCAGCCATTTCACAGGGTTTTTGTATCAGCCCCAGCATTTT. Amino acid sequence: CASSHFTGFLYQPQHF.

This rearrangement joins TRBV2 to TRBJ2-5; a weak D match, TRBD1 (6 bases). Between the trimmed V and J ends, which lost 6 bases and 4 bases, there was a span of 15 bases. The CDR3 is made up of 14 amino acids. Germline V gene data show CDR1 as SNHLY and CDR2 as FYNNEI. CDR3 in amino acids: CASRDTGSTETQYF. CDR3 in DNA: TGTGCCAGCAGAGATACAGGGTCCACAGAGACCCAGTACTTC.

CDR3 region: CASHSGSISYEQYF. For the CDR3, the DNA is TGTGCCAGCCATAGCGGGAGTATCTCCTACGAGCAGTACTTC. The chain couples TRBV28 to TRBJ2-7; 9 bases are shared with TRBD2. Per germline, CDR1 MDHEN and CDR2 SYDVKM. Trimming took 8 bases from V and 0 from J; bases not matched to a gene: 5. CDR3 length: 14 residues.

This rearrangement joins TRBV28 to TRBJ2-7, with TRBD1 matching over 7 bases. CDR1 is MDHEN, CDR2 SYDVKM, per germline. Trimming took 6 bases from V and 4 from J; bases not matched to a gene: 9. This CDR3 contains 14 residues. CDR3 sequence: CASSQRQGRYEQYF. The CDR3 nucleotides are TGTGCCAGCAGCCAGAGACAGGGAAGGTACGAGCAGTACTTC.

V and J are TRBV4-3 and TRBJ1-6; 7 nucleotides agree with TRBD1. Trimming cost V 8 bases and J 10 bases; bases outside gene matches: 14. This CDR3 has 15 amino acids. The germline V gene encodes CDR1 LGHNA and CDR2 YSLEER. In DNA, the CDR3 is TGCGCCAGCTCTCCTGGCAGGGGGGAGAGGTCACCCCTCCACTTT. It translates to CASSPGRGERSPLHF.

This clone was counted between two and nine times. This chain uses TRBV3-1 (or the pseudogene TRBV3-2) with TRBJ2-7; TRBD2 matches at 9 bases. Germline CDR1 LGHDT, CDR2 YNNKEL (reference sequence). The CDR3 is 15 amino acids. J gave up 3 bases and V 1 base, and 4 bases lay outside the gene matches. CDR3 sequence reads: CASSQVAAGGYEQYF. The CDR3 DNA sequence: TGTGCCAGCAGCCAAGTAGCAGCGGGGGGCTACGAGCAGTACTTC.

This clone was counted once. In DNA form, the CDR3 reads TGTGCCAGCAGCTTAGACAGTAACACTGAAGCTTTCTTT. The encoded protein is CASSLDSNTEAFF. The chain couples TRBV7-8 to TRBJ1-1, with D unresolved. CDR3 length: 13 residues. The ends were cut back, 1 base at V and 2 bases at J, with 5 bases in the middle. Germline V gene sequence: CDR1 SGHVS, CDR2 FQNEAQ.

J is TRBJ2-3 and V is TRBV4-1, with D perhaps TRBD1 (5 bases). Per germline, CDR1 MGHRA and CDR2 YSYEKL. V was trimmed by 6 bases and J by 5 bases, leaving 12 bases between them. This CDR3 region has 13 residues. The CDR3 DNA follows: TGCGCCAGCAGAGCAGGGTTACTAGATACGCAGTATTTT. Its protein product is CASRAGLLDTQYF.

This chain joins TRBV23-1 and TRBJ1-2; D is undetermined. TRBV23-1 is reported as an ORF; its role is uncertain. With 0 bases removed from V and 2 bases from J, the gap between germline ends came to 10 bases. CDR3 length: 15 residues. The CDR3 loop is CASSQSSRLNYGYTF. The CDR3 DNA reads TGCGCCAGCAGTCAATCGAGCAGGCTGAACTATGGCTACACCTTC.

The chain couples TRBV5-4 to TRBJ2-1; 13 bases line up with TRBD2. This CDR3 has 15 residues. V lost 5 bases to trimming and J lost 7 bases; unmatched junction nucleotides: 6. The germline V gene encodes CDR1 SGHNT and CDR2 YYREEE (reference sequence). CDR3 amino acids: CASSDRTSGSNEQFF. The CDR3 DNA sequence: TGTGCCAGCAGTGATAGGACTAGCGGGAGTAATGAGCAGTTCTTC.

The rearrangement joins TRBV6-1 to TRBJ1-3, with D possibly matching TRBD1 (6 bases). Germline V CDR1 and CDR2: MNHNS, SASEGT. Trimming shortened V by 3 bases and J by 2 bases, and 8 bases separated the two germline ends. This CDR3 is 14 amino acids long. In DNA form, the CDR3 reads TGTGCCAGCAGTGACAGGGGTACTGGAAACACCATATATTTT. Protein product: CASSDRGTGNTIYF.

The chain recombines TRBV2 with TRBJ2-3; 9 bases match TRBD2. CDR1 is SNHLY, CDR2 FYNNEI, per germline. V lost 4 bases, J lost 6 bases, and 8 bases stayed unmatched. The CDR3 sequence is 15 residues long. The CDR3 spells CASSGGAGGKDTQYF. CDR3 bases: TGTGCCAGCAGTGGAGGCGCGGGGGGGAAGGATACGCAGTATTTT.

Written as DNA, the CDR3 is TGTGCCAGCAGCTTCGCGGGACCTTCGACCCAGTACTTC. Amino acid sequence: CASSFAGPSTQYF. The V gene is TRBV7-9, the J gene TRBJ2-5, with D perhaps TRBD2 (6 bases). This CDR3 spans 13 amino acids. Trimming cost V 3 bases and J 7 bases, with 12 bases left between them. From germline, CDR1 is SEHNR and CDR2 FQNEAQ (reference sequence). Together with reference TRBV7-9 and TRBJ2-5, the CDR3 gives the full variable domain: DTGVSQNPRHKITKRGQNVTFRCDPISEHNRLYWYRQTLGQGPEFLTYFQNEAQLEKSRLLSDRFSAERPKGSFSTLEIQRTEQGDSAMYLCASSFAGPSTQYFGPGTRLLVL.

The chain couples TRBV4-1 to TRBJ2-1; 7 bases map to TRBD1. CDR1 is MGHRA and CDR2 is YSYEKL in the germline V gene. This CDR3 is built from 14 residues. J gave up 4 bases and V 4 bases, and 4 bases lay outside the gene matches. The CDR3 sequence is CASSPGTAYNEQFF. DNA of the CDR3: TGCGCCAGCAGCCCGGGGACAGCGTACAATGAGCAGTTCTTC.

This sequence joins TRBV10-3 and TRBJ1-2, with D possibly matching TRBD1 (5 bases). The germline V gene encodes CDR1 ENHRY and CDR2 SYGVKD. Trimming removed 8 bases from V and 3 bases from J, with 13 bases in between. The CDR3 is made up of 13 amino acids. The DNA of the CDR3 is TGTGCCATCTATATTGAAGGGGACTATGGCTACACCTTC. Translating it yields CAIYIEGDYGYTF.

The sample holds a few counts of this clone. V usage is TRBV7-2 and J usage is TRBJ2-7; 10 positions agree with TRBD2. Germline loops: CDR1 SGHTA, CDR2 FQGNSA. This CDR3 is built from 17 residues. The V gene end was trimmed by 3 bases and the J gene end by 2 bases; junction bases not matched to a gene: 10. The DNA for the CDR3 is TGTGCCAGCAGCTTGCAGGGTAGCCTAGCGGGAGCCTACGAGCAGTACTTC. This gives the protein CASSLQGSLAGAYEQYF.

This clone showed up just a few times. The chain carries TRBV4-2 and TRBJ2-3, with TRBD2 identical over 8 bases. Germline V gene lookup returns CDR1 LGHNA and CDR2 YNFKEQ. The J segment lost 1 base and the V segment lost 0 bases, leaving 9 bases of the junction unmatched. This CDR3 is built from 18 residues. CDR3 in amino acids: CASSQDPGRAGGTDTQYF. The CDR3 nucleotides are TGTGCCAGCAGCCAAGATCCCGGGAGAGCGGGGGGCACAGATACGCAGTATTTT.

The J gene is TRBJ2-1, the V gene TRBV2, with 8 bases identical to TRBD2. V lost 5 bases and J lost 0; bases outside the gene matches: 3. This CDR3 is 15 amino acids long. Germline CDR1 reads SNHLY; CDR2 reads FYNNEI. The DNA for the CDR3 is TGTGCCAGCAGTTCGGGGGGGGGCTCCTACAATGAGCAGTTCTTC. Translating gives CASSSGGGSYNEQFF.

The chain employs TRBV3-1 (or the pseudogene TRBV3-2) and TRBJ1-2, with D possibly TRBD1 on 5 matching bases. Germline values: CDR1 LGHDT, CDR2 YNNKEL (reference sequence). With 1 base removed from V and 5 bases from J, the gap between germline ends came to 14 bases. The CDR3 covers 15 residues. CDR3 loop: CASSQGGREEYGYTF. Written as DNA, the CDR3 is TGTGCCAGCAGCCAAGGGGGCAGGGAAGAATATGGCTACACCTTC.

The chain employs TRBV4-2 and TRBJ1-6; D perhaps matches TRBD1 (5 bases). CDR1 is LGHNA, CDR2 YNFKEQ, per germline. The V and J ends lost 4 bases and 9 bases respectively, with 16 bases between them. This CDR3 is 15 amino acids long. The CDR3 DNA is TGTGCCAGCAGCCGGGCGGAAGGGGAAGGTTCACCCCTCCACTTT. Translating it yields CASSRAEGEGSPLHF.